The 12 T cell receptor beta chains in this list originate from one sample, sequenced in a study of OX40 agonist ivuxolimab in advanced cancers. Clones were sequenced by immunoSEQ multiplex PCR, and TCRdb holds only the in-frame ones, with some missing. The data contain about 86,000 clones, approximately 90% of them singletons. The sequencing used CD4+ or CD8+ T cells sorted from blood, collected in a trial of the OX40 agonist ivuxolimab. These receptors were taken from an adult with an advanced solid tumor such as melanoma, head and neck, liver or kidney cancer.

The chain couples TRBV18 to TRBJ2-7, with 7 positions matching TRBD1. The CDR3 covers 14 residues. Germline V gene sequence: CDR1 KGHSH, CDR2 LQKENI. J lost 1 base, V lost 6 bases, and 6 bases had no gene match. The CDR3 spells CASSAAGGSYEQYF. CDR3 DNA: TGTGCCAGCTCCGCGGCAGGGGGTTCCTACGAGCAGTACTTC. The full variable domain, rest sourced from reference TRBV18 and TRBJ2-7, is NAGVMQNPRHLVRRRGQEARLRCSPMKGHSHVYWYRQLPEEGLKFMVYLQKENIIDESGMPKERFSAEFPKEGPSILRIQQVVRGDSAAYFCASSAAGGSYEQYFGPGTRLTVT.

CDR3 amino acids: CASSRQAGGYSYEQYF. CDR3 DNA sequence: TGTGCCAGCAGCCGTCAAGCGGGAGGTTACTCCTACGAGCAGTACTTC. This rearrangement joins TRBV7-6 to TRBJ2-7, with 9 positions matching TRBD2. The V segment lost 5 bases and the J segment 0 bases; nucleotides outside the gene matches: 8. Germline CDR1 SGHVS, CDR2 FNYEAQ. The CDR3 is 16 residues long.

The chain combines TRBV18 with TRBJ1-2; D is unclear. V was trimmed by 2 bases and J by 8 bases, leaving 9 bases between them. This CDR3 region has 12 residues. Looked up from germline, CDR1 is KGHSH and CDR2 is LQKENI. The DNA of the CDR3 is TGTGCCAGCTCACCAGATGTGGAAGGCTACACCTTC. Translation: CASSPDVEGYTF. Combining the CDR3 with reference TRBV18 and TRBJ1-2 gives the whole variable domain NAGVMQNPRHLVRRRGQEARLRCSPMKGHSHVYWYRQLPEEGLKFMVYLQKENIIDESGMPKERFSAEFPKEGPSILRIQQVVRGDSAAYFCASSPDVEGYTFGSGTRLTVV.

The chain uses TRBV5-4 and TRBJ1-1; D ambiguous. Germline CDR1 and CDR2: SGHNT and YYREEE (reference sequence). Trimming stripped 0 bases from V and 3 bases from J, with 3 bases between. The CDR3 is 12 amino acids. CDR3 sequence (DNA): TGTGCCAGCAGCTTGGGGGACACTGAAGCTTTCTTT. Translation: CASSLGDTEAFF.

The chain employs TRBV28 and TRBJ1-4; 10 bases map to TRBD1. Germline V gene sequence: CDR1 MDHEN, CDR2 SYDVKM. The junction had 19 bases not matched to a gene; V was cut back by 5 bases and J by 10 bases. CDR3 size: 18 residues. CDR3 protein: CASSPHGTGANRGVKLFF. The DNA of the CDR3 is TGTGCCAGCAGTCCCCACGGGACAGGGGCCAATCGAGGGGTAAAACTGTTTTTT.

The V call is TRBV5-8, the J call TRBJ1-1; D call uncertain. CDR1 SGHTS and CDR2 YDEGEE come from the germline V gene. The V and J ends lost 4 bases and 2 bases respectively, with 21 bases between them. The CDR3 has 17 amino acids. In DNA form, the CDR3 reads TGTGCCAGCAGCCGCCTAATAGGTAGGGAAGATAACACTGAAGCTTTCTTT. This codes for CASSRLIGREDNTEAFF.

The chain is built from TRBV28 and TRBJ2-1, with TRBD2 matching 8 bases. The germline gives CDR1 MDHEN, CDR2 SYDVKM. This CDR3 comprises 12 residues. The CDR3 DNA sequence: TGTAAGGTAGCGGGGCGATACAATGAGCAGTTCTTC. Translation: CKVAGRYNEQFF.

In its sample, this clone was seen once. V is TRBV5-1 and J is TRBJ2-3; the D gene is possibly TRBD2 (5 bases). Germline CDR1 and CDR2: SGHRS and YFSETQ. The ends were cut back, 1 base at V and 3 bases at J, with 6 bases in the middle. This CDR3 is built from 13 residues. The CDR3 DNA reads as TGCGCCAGCAGCTTGCGGGATACAGATACGCAGTATTTT. Translation gives CASSLRDTDTQYF. Variable domain in full (rest from reference TRBV5-1 and TRBJ2-3): KAGVTQTPRYLIKTRGQQVTLSCSPISGHRSVSWYQQTPGQGLQFLFEYFSETQRNKGNFPGRFSGRQFSNSRSEMNVSTLELGDSALYLCASSLRDTDTQYFGPGTRLTVL.

This rearrangement joins TRBV2 to TRBJ2-5, with 12 bases lining up with TRBD1. Germline CDR1 and CDR2: SNHLY and FYNNEI. The CDR3 loop spans 15 amino acids. With 6 bases clipped from V and 4 bases from J, the junction kept 6 bases outside the gene matches. Here the CDR3 DNA reads TGTGCCAGCAGCACGGGACAGGGGGCGGGAGAGACCCAGTACTTC. Translated, it gives CASSTGQGAGETQYF. The entire variable domain, with the rest obtained from reference TRBV2 and TRBJ2-5, is as follows: EPEVTQTPSHQVTQMGQEVILRCVPISNHLYFYWYRQILGQKVEFLVSFYNNEISEKSEIFDDQFSVERPDGSNFTLKIRSTKLEDSAMYFCASSTGQGAGETQYFGPGTRLLVL.

The chain is built from TRBV19 and TRBJ2-7; 8 nucleotides align to TRBD1. This CDR3 region has 15 residues. The germline V gene has CDR1 LNHDA and CDR2 SQIVND (reference sequence). The trim removed 5 bases at V and 4 bases at J, leaving 10 bases unmatched. CDR3 sequence reads: CASSFGQGVSYEQYF. The CDR3 coding sequence is TGTGCCAGTAGTTTCGGACAGGGAGTGTCGTACGAGCAGTACTTC.

V and J are TRBV23-1 and TRBJ2-1; 10 bases map to TRBD2. TRBV23-1 belongs to the ORF category, with a function that is uncertain. The CDR3 runs to 19 residues. V trimming: 4 bases; J trimming: 8 bases; junction bases outside the gene matches: 20. This CDR3 is CASSLPIVLAGDPWDEQFF. The CDR3 DNA sequence: TGCGCCAGCAGTCTGCCAATCGTTCTAGCGGGAGACCCGTGGGATGAGCAGTTCTTC.

The CDR3 reads CASSVGSPLVVEQYF. The DNA of the CDR3 is TGTGCCAGCAGCGTAGGGTCCCCACTAGTTGTCGAGCAGTACTTC. This sequence joins TRBV9 and TRBJ2-7, with D possibly being TRBD2 (5 bases). V was cut by 0 bases and J by 6 bases, with 16 bases left in between. Germline V gene data show CDR1 as SGDLS and CDR2 as YYNGEE. This CDR3 contains 15 residues.